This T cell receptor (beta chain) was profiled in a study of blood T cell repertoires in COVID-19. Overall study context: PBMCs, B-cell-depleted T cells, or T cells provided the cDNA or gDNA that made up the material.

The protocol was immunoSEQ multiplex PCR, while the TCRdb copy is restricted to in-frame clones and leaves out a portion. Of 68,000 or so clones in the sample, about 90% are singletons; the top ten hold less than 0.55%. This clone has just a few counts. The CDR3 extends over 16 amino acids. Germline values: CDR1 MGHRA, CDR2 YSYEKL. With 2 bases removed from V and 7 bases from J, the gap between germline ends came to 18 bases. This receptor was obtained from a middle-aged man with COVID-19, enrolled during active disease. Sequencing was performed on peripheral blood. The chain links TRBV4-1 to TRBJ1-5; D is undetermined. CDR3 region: CASSQWISRGPQPQHF. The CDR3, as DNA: TGCGCCAGCAGCCAATGGATCTCGCGGGGTCCCCAGCCCCAGCATTTT.